This section outlines one T cell receptor (beta chain) sequence together with its context. This record belongs to a study of blood T cell repertoires in COVID-19. Study overall: Spain, Italy and the United States supplied samples that represented acute and convalescent COVID-19.

This CDR3 is 13 amino acids long. Germline CDR1 and CDR2: SNHLY and FYNNEI. The V and J ends lost 6 bases and 11 bases respectively, with 16 bases between them. Clones were read by immunoSEQ multiplex PCR, and TCRdb kept only the in-frame ones, dropping some. Of around 250,000 clones listed, 90% are singletons. The chain joins TRBV2 to TRBJ1-4, with D maybe TRBD1 (6 bases). The sample consisted of peripheral blood. The clonotype originates from a woman aged 55-69 years with COVID-19, enrolled during active disease. The CDR3 bases are TGTGCCAGCAGGGAGGACAGCTCAGGGAAACTGTTTTTT. It specifies CASREDSSGKLFF.